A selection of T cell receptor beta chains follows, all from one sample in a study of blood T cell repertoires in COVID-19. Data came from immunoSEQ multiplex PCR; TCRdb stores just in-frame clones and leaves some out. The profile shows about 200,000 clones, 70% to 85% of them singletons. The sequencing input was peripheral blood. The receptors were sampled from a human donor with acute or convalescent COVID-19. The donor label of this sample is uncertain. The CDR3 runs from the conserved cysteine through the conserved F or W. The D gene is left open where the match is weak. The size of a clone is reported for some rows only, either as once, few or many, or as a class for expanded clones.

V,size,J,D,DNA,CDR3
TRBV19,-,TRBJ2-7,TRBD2,TGTGCCAGTAGTATCGTAGTAGCGGGCCTGAGCTCCTACGAGCAGTACTTC,CASSIVVAGLSSYEQYF
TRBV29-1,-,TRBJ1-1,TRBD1,TGCAGCGTTAACGAACAGGGGGTGGTCGGTGAAGCTTTCTTT,CSVNEQGVVGEAFF
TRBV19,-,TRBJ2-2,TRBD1,TGTGCCAGTAGTATTGGGGACAGGGTGGGCACCGGGGAGCTGTTTTTT,CASSIGDRVGTGELFF
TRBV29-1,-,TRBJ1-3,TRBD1,TGCAGCGTACGAACAGGGGCTGGAAACACCATATATTTT,CSVRTGAGNTIYF
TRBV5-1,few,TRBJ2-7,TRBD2,TGCGCCAGCAGCCTAGCGGGAGAATCGTGGTACGAGCAGTACTTC,CASSLAGESWYEQYF
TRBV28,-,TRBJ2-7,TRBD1,TGTGCCAGCAGTTTATGGGGAGGGGGACAGGGAAACTCCTACGAGCAGTACTTC,CASSLWGGGQGNSYEQYF
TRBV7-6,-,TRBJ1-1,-,TGTGCCAGCAGCCTACAGGAGAACACTGAAGCTTTCTTT,CASSLQENTEAFF
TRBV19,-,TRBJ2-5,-,TGTGTCAGTACACAAGAACCGGGACCCGGAGGGGAGACCCAGTACTTC,CVSTQEPGPGGETQYF
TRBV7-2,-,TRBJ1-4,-,TGTGCCAGCAGTCCAGGGACTATTTATGAAAAACTGTTTTTT,CASSPGTIYEKLFF
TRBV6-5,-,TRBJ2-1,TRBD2,TGTGCCAGCAGTCCCCGGACTAGCAGCTACAATGAGCAGTTCTTC,CASSPRTSSYNEQFF
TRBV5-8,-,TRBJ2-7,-,TGTGCCAGCAGCTCCTTCGGAGGGGCGTACGAGCAGTACTTC,CASSSFGGAYEQYF
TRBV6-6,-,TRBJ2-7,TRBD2,TGTGCCAGCAGTCGGGGACTAGCGGGCTGGTACGAGCAGTACTTC,CASSRGLAGWYEQYF
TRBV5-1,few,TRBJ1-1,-,TGCGCCAGCAGCACCACGACAGGAAACACTGAAGCTTTCTTT,CASSTTTGNTEAFF
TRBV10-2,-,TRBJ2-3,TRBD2,TGCGCCAGCAGTGAGTCGTCCGGGGGATCTAGCGGGAGTACAGATACGCAGTATTTT,CASSESSGGSSGSTDTQYF
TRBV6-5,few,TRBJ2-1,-,TGTGCCAGCCATGACAGGACAAGAGATGAGCAGTTCTTC,CASHDRTRDEQFF
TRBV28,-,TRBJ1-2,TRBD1,TGTGCCAGCAGGGGACAGGGGTTCTATGGCTACACCTTC,CASRGQGFYGYTF
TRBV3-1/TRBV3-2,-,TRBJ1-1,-,TGTGCCAGCTCGCGGGGGCGCACTGAAGCTTTCTTT,CASSRGRTEAFF
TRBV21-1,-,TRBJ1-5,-,TGTGCCAGCAGCAAAGAGGAGCAATGGGGACACCTGGGCAGGCAGCCCCAGCATTTT,CASSKEEQWGHLGRQPQHF
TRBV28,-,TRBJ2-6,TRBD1,TGTGCCAGCAGGCCGACAGGGGCTGGGGCCAACGTCCTGACTTTC,CASRPTGAGANVLTF
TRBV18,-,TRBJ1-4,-,TGTGCCAGCTCACCAACCGAGGAAAAACTGTTTTTT,CASSPTEEKLFF
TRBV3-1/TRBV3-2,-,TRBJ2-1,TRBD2,TGTGCCAGCAGCCCCGGGGGGTATGAGCAGTTCTTC,CASSPGGYEQFF
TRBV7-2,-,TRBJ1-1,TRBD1,TGTGCCAGCAGGCGACAGGGGGCGTTGAACACTGAAGCTTTCTTT,CASRRQGALNTEAFF
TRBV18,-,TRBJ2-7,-,TGTGCCAGCTCACCACTAGCCAGGGAGGCCGAGCAGTACTTC,CASSPLAREAEQYF
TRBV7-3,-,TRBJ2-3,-,TGTGCCAGCAGCTTTGGAGCGGTGAGCACAGATACGCAGTATTTT,CASSFGAVSTDTQYF
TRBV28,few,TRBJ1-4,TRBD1,TGTGCCAGCAGTTCCGCCGGGACAGGGGATGAAAAACTGTTTTTT,CASSSAGTGDEKLFF
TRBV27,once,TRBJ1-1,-,TGTGCCAGCTTTTCTCAGGGCCGCACTGAAGCTTTCTTT,CASFSQGRTEAFF
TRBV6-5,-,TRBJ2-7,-,TGTGCCAGCGGCTTGTTGGGGGCTACAGACTACGAGCAGTACTTC,CASGLLGATDYEQYF
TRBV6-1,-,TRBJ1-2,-,TGTGCCAGCAGCCCCGCGTACGGCTATGGCTACACCTTC,CASSPAYGYGYTF
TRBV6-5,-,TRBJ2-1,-,TGTGCCAGCAGTAACCGGGAACAGTACAATGAGCAGTTCTTC,CASSNREQYNEQFF
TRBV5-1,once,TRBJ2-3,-,TGCGCCAGCAGCCTAGGGGGAACAGATACGCAGTATTTT,CASSLGGTDTQYF
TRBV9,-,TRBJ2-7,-,TGTGCCAGCAGCTCTTCAGACGGGAGCTCCTACGAGCAGTACTTC,CASSSSDGSSYEQYF
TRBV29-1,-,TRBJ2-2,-,TGCAGCGTCGCGAACACCGGGGAGCTGTTTTTT,CSVANTGELFF
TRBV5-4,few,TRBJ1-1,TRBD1,TGTGCCAGCAGCTCGGACAGGCGCACTGAAGCTTTCTTT,CASSSDRRTEAFF
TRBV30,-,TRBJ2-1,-,TGTGCCCGCCAGACTTCCAGCTCCTACAATGAGCAGTTCTTC,CARQTSSSYNEQFF
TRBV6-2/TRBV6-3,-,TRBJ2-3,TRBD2,TGTGCCAGCAGCCGGCTGTCCGGGAGGGTATCAGATACGCAGTATTTT,CASSRLSGRVSDTQYF
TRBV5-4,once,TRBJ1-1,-,TGTGCCAGCAGCTTGGAAGAGGGTAGGTACACTGAAGCTTTCTTT,CASSLEEGRYTEAFF
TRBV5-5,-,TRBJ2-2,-,TGTGCCAGCAGCCCCGGCGGGGCAAACACCGGGGAGCTGTTTTTT,CASSPGGANTGELFF